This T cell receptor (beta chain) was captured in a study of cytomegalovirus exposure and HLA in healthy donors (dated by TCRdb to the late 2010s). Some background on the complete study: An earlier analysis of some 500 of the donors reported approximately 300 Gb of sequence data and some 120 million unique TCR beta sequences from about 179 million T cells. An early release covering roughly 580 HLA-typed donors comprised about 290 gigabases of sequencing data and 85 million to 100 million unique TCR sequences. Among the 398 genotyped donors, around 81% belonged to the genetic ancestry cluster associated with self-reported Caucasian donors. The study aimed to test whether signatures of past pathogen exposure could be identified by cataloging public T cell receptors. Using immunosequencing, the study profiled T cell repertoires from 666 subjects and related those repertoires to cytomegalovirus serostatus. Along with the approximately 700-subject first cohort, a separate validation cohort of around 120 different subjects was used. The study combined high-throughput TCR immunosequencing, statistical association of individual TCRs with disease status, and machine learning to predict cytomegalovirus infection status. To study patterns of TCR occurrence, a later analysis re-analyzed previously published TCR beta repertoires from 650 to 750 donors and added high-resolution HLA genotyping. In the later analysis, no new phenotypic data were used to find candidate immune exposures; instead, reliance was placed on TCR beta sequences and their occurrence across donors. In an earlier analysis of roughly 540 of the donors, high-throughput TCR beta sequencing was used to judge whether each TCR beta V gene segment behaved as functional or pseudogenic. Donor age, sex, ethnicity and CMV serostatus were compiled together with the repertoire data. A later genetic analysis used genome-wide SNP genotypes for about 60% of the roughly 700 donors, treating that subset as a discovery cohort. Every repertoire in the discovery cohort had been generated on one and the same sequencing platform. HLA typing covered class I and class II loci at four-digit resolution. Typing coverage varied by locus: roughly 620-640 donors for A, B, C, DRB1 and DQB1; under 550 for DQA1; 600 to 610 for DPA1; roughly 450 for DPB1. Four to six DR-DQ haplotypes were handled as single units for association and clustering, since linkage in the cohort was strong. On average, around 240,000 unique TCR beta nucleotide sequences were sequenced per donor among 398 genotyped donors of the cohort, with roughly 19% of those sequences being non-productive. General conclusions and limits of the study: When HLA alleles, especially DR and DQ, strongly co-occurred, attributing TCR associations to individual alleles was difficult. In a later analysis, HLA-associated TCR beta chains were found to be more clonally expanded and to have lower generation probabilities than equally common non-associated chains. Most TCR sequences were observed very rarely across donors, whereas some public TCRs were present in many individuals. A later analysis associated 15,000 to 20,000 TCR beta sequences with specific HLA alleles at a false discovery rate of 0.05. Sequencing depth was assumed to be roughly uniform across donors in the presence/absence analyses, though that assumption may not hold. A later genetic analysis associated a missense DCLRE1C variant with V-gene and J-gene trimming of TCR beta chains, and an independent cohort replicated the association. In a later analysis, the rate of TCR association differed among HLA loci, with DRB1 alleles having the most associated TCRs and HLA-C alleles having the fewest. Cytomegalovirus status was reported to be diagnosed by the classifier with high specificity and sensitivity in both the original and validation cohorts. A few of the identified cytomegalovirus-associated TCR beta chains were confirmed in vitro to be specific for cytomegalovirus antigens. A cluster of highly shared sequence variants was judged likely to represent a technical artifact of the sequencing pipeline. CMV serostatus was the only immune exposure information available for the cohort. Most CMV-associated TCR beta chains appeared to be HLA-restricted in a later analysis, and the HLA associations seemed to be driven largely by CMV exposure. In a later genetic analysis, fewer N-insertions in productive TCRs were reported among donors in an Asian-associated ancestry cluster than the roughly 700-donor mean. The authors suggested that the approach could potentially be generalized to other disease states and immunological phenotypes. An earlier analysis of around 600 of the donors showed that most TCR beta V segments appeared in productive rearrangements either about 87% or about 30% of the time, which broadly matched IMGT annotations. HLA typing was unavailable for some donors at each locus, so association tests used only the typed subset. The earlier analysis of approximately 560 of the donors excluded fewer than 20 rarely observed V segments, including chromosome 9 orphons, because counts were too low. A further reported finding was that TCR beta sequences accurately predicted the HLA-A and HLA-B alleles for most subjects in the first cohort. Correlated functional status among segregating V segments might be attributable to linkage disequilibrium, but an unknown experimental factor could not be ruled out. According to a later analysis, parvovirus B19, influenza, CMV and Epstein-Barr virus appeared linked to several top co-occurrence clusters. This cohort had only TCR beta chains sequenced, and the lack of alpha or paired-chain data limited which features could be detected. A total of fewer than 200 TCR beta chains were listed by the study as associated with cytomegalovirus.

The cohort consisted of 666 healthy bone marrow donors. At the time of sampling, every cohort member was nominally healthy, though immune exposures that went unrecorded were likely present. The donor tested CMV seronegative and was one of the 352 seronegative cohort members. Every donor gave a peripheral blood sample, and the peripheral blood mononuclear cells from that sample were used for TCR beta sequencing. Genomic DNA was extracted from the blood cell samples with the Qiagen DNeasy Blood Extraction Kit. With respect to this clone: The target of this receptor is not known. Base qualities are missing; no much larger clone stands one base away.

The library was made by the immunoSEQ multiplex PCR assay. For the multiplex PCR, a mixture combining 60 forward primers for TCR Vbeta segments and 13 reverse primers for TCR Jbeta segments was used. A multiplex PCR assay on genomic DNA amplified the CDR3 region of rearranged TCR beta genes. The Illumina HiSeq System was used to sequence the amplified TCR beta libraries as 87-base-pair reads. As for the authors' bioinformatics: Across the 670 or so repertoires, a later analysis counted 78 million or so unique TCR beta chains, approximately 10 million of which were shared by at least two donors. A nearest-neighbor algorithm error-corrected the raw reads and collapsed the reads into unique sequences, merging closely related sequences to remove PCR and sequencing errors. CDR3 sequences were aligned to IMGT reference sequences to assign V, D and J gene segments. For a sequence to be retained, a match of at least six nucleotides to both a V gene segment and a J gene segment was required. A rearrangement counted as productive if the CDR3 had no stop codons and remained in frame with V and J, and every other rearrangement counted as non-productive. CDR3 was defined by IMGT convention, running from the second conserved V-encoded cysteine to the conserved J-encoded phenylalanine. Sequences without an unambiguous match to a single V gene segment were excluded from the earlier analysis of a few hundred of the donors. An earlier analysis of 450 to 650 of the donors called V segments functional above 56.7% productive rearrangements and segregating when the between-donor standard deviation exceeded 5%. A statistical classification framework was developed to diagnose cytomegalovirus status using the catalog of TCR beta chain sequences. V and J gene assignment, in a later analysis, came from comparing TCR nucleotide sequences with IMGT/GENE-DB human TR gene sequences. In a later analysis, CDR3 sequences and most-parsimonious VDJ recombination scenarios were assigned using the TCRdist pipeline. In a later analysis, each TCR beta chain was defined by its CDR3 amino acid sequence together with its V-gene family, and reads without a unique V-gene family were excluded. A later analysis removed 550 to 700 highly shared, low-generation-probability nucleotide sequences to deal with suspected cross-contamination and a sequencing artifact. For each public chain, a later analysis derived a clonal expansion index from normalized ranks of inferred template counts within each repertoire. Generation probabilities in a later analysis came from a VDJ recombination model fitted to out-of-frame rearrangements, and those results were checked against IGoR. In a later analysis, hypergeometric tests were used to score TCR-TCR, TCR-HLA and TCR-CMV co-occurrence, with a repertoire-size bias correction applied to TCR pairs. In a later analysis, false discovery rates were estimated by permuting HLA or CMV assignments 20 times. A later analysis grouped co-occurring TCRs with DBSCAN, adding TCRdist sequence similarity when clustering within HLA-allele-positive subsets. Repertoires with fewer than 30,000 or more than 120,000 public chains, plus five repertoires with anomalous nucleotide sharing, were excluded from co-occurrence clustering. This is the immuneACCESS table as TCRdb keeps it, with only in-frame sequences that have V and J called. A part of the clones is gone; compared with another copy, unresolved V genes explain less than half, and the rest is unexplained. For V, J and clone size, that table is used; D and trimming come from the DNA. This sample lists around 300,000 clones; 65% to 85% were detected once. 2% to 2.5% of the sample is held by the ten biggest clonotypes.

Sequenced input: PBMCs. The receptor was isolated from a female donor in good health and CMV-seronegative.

The DNA sequence is given as TGTGCCAGTAGTTTCCGACTAGGTGGCTACAATGAGCAGTTCTTC. The encoded protein is CASSFRLGGYNEQFF. The rearranged chain carries TRBV19 and TRBJ2-1; the D gene is possibly TRBD2, with 6 bases matching. V drops 5 bases and J drops 3 bases, leaving 14 bases in between. There are 15 amino acids in the CDR3, from cysteine to phenylalanine inclusive. The read is trimmed to its CDR3 DNA, 45 bases read in frame from base 1. CDR1 and CDR2 are read off the germline V gene (reference sequence) as LNHDA and SQIVND. Reference TRBV19 and TRBJ2-1 proteins supply the regions before and after the CDR3; the full variable domain is: DGGITQSPKYLFRKEGQNVTLSCEQNLNHDAMYWYRQDPGQGLRLIYYSQIVNDFQKGDIAEGYSVSREKKESFPLTVTSAQKNPTAFYLCASSFRLGGYNEQFFGPGTRLTVL.